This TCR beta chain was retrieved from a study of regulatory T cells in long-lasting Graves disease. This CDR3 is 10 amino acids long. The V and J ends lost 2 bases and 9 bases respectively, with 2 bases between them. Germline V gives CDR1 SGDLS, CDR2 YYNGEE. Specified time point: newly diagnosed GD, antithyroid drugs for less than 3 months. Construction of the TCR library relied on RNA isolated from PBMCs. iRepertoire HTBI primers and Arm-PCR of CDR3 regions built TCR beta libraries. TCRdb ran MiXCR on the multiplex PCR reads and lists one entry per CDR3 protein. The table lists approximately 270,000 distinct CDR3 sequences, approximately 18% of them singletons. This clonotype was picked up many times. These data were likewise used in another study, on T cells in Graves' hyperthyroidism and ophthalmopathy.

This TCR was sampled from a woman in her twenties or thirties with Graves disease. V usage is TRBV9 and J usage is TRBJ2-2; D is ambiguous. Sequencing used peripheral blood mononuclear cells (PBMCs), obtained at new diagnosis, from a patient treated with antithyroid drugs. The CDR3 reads CASSVRELFF. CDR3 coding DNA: TGTGCCAGCAGCGTGCGGGAGCTGTTTTTT.